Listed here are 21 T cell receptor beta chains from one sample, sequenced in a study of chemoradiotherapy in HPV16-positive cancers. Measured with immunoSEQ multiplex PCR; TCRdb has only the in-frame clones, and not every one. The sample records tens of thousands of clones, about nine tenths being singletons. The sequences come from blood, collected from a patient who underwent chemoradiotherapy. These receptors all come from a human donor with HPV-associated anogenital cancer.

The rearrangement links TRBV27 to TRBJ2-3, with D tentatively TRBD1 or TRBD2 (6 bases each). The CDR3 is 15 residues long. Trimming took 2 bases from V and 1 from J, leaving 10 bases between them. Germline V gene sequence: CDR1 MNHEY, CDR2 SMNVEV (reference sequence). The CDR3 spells CASSLTGARTDTQYF. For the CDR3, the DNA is TGTGCCAGCAGTTTAACGGGGGCCCGCACAGATACGCAGTATTTT.

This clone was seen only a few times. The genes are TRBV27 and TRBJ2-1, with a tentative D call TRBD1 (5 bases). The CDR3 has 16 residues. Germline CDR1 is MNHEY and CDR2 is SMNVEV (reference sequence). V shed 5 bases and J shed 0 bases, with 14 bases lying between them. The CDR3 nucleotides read TGTGCCAGCAGTCCAACCGGACACAGCTCCTACAATGAGCAGTTCTTC. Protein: CASSPTGHSSYNEQFF.

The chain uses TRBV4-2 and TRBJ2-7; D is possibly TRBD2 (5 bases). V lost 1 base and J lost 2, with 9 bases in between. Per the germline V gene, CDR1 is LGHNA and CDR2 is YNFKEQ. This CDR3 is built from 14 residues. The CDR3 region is CASSQGLLAYEQYF. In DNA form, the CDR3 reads TGTGCCAGCAGCCAAGGGTTACTAGCCTACGAGCAGTACTTC.

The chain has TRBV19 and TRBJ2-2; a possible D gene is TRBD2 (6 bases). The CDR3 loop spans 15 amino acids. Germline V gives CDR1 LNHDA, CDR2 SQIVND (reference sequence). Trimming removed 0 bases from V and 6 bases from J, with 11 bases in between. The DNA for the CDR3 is TGTGCCAGTAGTATAGAGGAGGGGCGGTCCGGGGAGCTGTTTTTT. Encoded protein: CASSIEEGRSGELFF.

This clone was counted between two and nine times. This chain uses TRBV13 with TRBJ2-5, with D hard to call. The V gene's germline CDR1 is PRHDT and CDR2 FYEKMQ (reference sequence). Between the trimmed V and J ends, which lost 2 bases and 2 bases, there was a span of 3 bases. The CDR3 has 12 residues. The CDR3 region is CASSLSQETQYF. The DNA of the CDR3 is TGTGCCAGCAGCTTAAGTCAAGAGACCCAGTACTTC. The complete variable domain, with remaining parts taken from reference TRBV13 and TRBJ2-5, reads AAGVIQSPRHLIKEKRETATLKCYPIPRHDTVYWYQQGPGQDPQFLISFYEKMQSDKGSIPDRFSAQQFSDYHSELNMSSLELGDSALYFCASSLSQETQYFGPGTRLLVL.

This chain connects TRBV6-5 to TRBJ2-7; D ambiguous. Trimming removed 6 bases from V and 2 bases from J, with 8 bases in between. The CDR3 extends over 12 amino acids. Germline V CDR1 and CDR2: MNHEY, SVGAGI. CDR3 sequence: CASRRMPYEQYF. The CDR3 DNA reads TGTGCCAGCAGGAGGATGCCCTACGAGCAGTACTTC.

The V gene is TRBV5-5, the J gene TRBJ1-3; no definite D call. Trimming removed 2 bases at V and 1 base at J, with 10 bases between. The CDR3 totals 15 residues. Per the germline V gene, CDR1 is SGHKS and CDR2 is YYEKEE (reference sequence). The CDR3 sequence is CASSFTGRSGNTIYF. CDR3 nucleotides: TGTGCCAGCAGCTTCACCGGAAGGTCTGGAAACACCATATATTTT. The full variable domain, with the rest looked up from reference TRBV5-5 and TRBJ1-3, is DAGVTQSPTHLIKTRGQQVTLRCSPISGHKSVSWYQQVLGQGPQFIFQYYEKEERGRGNFPDRFSARQFPNYSSELNVNALLLGDSALYLCASSFTGRSGNTIYFGEGSWLTVV.

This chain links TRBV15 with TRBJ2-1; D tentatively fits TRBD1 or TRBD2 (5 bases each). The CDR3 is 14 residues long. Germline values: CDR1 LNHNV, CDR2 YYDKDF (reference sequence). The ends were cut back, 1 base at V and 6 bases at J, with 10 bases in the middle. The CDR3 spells CATSRGGAANEQFF. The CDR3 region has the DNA TGTGCCACCAGCAGAGGAGGGGCGGCCAATGAGCAGTTCTTC.

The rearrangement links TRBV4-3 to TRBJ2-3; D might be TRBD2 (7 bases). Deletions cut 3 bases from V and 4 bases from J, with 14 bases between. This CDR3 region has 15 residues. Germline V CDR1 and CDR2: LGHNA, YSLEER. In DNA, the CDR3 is TGCGCCAGCAGCCAGGAGGGGGGGCGGGCAGATACGCAGTATTTT. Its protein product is CASSQEGGRADTQYF.

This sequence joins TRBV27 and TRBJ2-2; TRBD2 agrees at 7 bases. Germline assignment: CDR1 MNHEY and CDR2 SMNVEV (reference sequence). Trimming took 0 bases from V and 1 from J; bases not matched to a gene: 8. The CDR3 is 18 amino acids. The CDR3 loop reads CASSLSPTGLKNTGELFF. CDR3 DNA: TGTGCCAGCAGTTTATCGCCGACGGGACTAAAGAACACCGGGGAGCTGTTTTTT.

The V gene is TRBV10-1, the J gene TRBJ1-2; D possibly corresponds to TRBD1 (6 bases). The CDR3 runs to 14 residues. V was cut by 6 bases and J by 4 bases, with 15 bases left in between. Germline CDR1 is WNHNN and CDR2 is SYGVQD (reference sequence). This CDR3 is CASSPNRVGYGYTF. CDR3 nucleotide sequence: TGCGCCAGCAGCCCAAACAGGGTTGGCTATGGCTACACCTTC.

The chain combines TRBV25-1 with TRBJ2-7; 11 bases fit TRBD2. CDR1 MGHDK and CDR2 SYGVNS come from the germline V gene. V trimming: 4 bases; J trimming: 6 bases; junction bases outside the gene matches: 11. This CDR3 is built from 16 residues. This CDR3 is CASSAPTSGKSLEQYF. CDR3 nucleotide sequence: TGTGCCAGCAGTGCCCCGACTAGCGGGAAATCCCTCGAGCAGTACTTC.

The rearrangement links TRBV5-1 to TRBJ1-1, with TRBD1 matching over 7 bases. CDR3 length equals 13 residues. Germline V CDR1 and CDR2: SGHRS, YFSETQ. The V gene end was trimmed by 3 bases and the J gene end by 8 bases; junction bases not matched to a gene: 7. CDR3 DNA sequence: TGCGCCAGCAGCTATGGACAGGCTAAGGAAGCTTTCTTT. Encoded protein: CASSYGQAKEAFF.

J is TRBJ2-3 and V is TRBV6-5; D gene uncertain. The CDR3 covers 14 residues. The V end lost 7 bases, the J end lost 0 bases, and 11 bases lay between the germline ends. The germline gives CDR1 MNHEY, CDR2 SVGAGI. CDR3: CASTEDGSTDTQYF. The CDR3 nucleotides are TGTGCCAGCACCGAGGACGGGAGCACAGATACGCAGTATTTT.

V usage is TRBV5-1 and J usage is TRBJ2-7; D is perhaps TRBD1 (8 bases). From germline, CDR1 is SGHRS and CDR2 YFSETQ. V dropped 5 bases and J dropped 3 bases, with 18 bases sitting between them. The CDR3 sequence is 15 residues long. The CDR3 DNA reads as TGCGCCAGCAGATTTCAGACAGGGGACTACTACGAGCAGTACTTC. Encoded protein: CASRFQTGDYYEQYF.

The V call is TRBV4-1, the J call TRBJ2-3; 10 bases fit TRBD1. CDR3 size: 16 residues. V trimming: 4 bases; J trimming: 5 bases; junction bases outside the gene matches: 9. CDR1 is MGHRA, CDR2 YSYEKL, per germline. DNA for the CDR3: TGCGCCAGCAGCCGTTTGGGACAGGGGAGACGAGATACGCAGTATTTT. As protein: CASSRLGQGRRDTQYF.

In DNA, the CDR3 is TGTGCCAGCGGACAGGGGTCGGGCACCGGGGAGCTGTTTTTT. It specifies CASGQGSGTGELFF. The rearrangement uses TRBV2 and TRBJ2-2, with 9 bases identical to TRBD1. The CDR3 length is 14 residues. Losses at the gene ends were 8 bases for V and 4 bases for J; bases not matched to a gene: 5. Per the germline V gene, CDR1 is SNHLY and CDR2 is FYNNEI.

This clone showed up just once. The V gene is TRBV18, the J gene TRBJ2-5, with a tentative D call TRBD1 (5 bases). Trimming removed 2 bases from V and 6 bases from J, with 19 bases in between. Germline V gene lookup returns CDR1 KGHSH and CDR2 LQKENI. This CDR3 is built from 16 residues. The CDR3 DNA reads TGTGCCAGCTCACCAACCTCGCAGGGATTTCGAAAGACCCAGTACTTC. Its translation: CASSPTSQGFRKTQYF.

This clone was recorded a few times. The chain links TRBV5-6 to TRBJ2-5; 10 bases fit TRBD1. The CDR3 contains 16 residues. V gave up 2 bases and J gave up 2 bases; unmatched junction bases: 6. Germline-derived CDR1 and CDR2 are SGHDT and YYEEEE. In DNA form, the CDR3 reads TGTGCCAGCAGCTTTGGAAGGACAGGGGGGCAAGAGACCCAGTACTTC. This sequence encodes CASSFGRTGGQETQYF.

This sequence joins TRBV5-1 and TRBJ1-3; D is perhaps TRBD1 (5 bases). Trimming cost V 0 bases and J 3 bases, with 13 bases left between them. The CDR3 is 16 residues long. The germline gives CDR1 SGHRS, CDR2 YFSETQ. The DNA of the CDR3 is TGCGCCAGCAGCTTGGGCCCAGGGTCGGGTGGAAACACCATATATTTT. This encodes CASSLGPGSGGNTIYF.

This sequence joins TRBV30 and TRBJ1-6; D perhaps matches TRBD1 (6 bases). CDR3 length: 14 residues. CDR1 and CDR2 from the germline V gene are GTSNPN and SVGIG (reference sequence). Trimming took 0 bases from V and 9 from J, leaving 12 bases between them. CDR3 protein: CAWSVLGASSPLHF. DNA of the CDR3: TGTGCCTGGAGTGTACTGGGGGCGAGTTCACCCCTCCACTTT.